Sequencing of this T cell receptor beta chain was carried out in a study of cytomegalovirus exposure and HLA in healthy donors. As concerns this clone: Its matching antigen is unknown.

The V gene end was trimmed by 5 bases and the J gene end by 0 bases; junction bases not matched to a gene: 2. CDR3 length: 14 residues. Germline V lookup: CDR1 SGHNT, CDR2 YENEEA. The PCR was carried out with 60 Vbeta primers and 13 Jbeta primers. Assay: immunoSEQ multiplex PCR; the TCRdb copy retains only in-frame clones and omits some. The sample table includes some 110,000 clones. Study conclusions and caveats: Among the sequence variants, a highly shared cluster was likely an artifact of sequencing.

Sequencing was carried out using PBMCs. J is TRBJ2-3 and V is TRBV11-3; 7 positions agree with TRBD1. This sequence was found in a man between 35 and 55 years old in good health and CMV-seropositive. CDR3 nucleotide sequence: TGTGCCAGCAGCCTCAGGGGGAGCACAGATACGCAGTATTTT. The encoded protein is CASSLRGSTDTQYF.